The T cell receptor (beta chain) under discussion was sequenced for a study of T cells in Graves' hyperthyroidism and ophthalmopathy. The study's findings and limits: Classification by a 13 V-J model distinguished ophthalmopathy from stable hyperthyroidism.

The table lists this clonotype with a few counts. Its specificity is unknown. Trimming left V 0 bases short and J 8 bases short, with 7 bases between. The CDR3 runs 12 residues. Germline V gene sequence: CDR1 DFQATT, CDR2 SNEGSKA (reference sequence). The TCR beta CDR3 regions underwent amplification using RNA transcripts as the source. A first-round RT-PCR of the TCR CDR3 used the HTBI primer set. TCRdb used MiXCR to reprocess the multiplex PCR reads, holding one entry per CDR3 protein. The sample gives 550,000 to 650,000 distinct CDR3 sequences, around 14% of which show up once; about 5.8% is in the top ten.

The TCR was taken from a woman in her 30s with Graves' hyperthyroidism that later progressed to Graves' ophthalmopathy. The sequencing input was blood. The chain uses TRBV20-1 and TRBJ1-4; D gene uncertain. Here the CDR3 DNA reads TGCAGTGCTAGAGATACAAGGGAAAAACTGTTTTTT. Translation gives CSARDTREKLFF.